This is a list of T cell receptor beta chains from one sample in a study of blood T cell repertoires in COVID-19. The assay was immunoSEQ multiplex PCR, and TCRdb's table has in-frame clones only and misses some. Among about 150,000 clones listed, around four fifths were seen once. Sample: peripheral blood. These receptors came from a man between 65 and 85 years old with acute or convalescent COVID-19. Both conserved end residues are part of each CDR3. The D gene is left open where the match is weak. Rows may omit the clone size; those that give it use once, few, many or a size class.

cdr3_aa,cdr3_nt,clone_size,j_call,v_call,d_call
CASSLDRYNEQFF,TGTGCCAGCAGTTTGGACAGATACAATGAGCAGTTCTTC,-,TRBJ2-1,TRBV28,-
CASSHTLDRRPYEQYF,TGCGCCAGCAGCCATACCCTGGACAGGCGACCCTACGAGCAGTACTTC,-,TRBJ2-7,TRBV4-1,TRBD1
CASSMTKTVYEQYF,TGTGCCAGTAGTATGACAAAAACAGTCTACGAGCAGTACTTC,-,TRBJ2-7,TRBV19,-
CASSATGPQETQYF,TGTGCCAGCTCAGCCACAGGACCCCAAGAGACCCAGTACTTC,once,TRBJ2-5,TRBV18,-
CASRGQGTDTQYF,TGTGCCAGCAGAGGACAGGGCACAGATACGCAGTATTTT,-,TRBJ2-3,TRBV6-5,TRBD1
CASSLTLAADTQYF,TGTGCCAGCAGCCTAACTCTAGCCGCAGATACGCAGTATTTT,-,TRBJ2-3,TRBV7-9,-
CASSLNSNSYNEQFF,TGTGCCAGCAGCTTAAACTCTAACTCCTACAATGAGCAGTTCTTC,-,TRBJ2-1,TRBV7-3,-
CASSDAGATNTEAFF,TGTGCCAGTTCTGATGCGGGGGCGACGAACACTGAAGCTTTCTTT,-,TRBJ1-1,TRBV6-5,-
CASSHDRVQETQYF,TGTGCCAGCAGCCACGACAGGGTTCAAGAGACCCAGTACTTC,-,TRBJ2-5,TRBV7-8,TRBD1
CASISGGMVVEGYTF,TGTGCCAGCATCTCAGGGGGGATGGTGGTGGAAGGCTACACCTTC,-,TRBJ1-2,TRBV6-5,TRBD1
CATSRVGRGDTEAFF,TGTGCCACCAGCAGAGTGGGCAGGGGCGACACTGAAGCTTTCTTT,-,TRBJ1-1,TRBV15,-
CAGPGTGNEKLFF,TGTGCCGGTCCCGGGACAGGTAATGAAAAACTGTTTTTT,-,TRBJ1-4,TRBV5-6,TRBD1
CASSPTVSDEKLFF,TGCGCCAGCAGCCCGACAGTATCGGATGAAAAACTGTTTTTT,-,TRBJ1-4,TRBV5-1,-
CASSLVRGGGEQFF,TGTGCCAGCAGCTTAGTTAGGGGGGGAGGAGAGCAGTTCTTC,-,TRBJ2-1,TRBV7-2,-
CATSGYRGFHEQFF,TGTGCCACCAGTGGGTACAGGGGTTTCCATGAGCAGTTCTTC,-,TRBJ2-1,TRBV24-1,TRBD1
CASSLREARLGDQETQYF,TGTGCCAGCAGCTTAAGGGAGGCTCGGCTAGGCGACCAAGAGACCCAGTACTTC,once,TRBJ2-5,TRBV5-4,-
CASSIARQGADTQYF,TGTGCCAGTAGTATAGCGCGACAGGGGGCAGATACGCAGTATTTT,-,TRBJ2-3,TRBV19,TRBD1
CASSLRLAGLGTDTQYF,TGTGCCAGCAGCTTAAGACTAGCGGGACTAGGCACAGATACGCAGTATTTT,-,TRBJ2-3,TRBV7-3,TRBD2
CASSLGRNSPLHF,TGTGCCAGCAGTTTAGGCAGGAATTCACCCCTCCACTTT,few,TRBJ1-6,TRBV12-3/TRBV12-4,-
CASSQTQGVVGYTF,TGTGCCAGCAGCCAGACACAGGGAGTTGTTGGCTACACCTTC,-,TRBJ1-2,TRBV3-1/TRBV3-2,-
CASRRERSYNEQFF,TGTGCCAGCAGAAGGGAGCGGTCCTACAATGAGCAGTTCTTC,-,TRBJ2-1,TRBV2,-
CATSDPTGGDQPQHF,TGTGCCACCAGTGATCCGACAGGGGGCGATCAGCCCCAGCATTTT,-,TRBJ1-5,TRBV24-1,TRBD1
CASSPSGAGNQPQHF,TGTGCCAGCAGTCCCTCAGGGGCAGGCAATCAGCCCCAGCATTTT,-,TRBJ1-5,TRBV27,-
CASSLGQESSYEQYF,TGCGCCAGCAGCTTGGGACAGGAGAGCTCCTACGAGCAGTACTTC,-,TRBJ2-7,TRBV5-1,-
CASSQTGGAVGELFF,TGTGCCAGCAGCCAAACAGGGGGCGCAGTCGGGGAGCTGTTTTTT,few,TRBJ2-2,TRBV6-5,TRBD1
CASRGVSGANVLTF,TGCGCCAGCCGCGGGGTCTCTGGGGCCAACGTCCTGACTTTC,-,TRBJ2-6,TRBV5-1,-
CASSPTGSTDTQYF,TGTGCCAGCAGCCCGACGGGAAGCACAGATACGCAGTATTTT,-,TRBJ2-3,TRBV3-1/TRBV3-2,-
CASRTGPLQVEQYF,TGTGCCAGCAGAACAGGGCCCCTACAAGTCGAGCAGTACTTC,-,TRBJ2-7,TRBV2,-
CASSLSEGQGGKLFF,TGTGCCAGCAGCTTAAGTGAGGGACAGGGGGGAAAACTGTTTTTT,once,TRBJ1-4,TRBV7-2,TRBD1
CASSVDRGLTEAFF,TGTGCCAGCTCCGTCGACAGGGGGCTCACTGAAGCTTTCTTT,-,TRBJ1-1,TRBV2,TRBD1
CASSPRDRDNEKLFF,TGTGCCAGCAGCCCCCGGGACAGGGACAATGAAAAACTGTTTTTT,once,TRBJ1-4,TRBV3-1/TRBV3-2,TRBD1
CASSFWLAGENEQFF,TGTGCCAGCAGTTTTTGGTTAGCGGGAGAAAATGAGCAGTTCTTC,-,TRBJ2-1,TRBV27,TRBD2
CASGLGQSTRELFF,TGTGCTAGTGGTTTGGGCCAATCTACCCGGGAGCTGTTTTTT,-,TRBJ2-2,TRBV12-5,-
CASSSPILAAQETQYF,TGTGCCAGCAGCTCCCCGATACTAGCGGCCCAAGAGACCCAGTACTTC,-,TRBJ2-5,TRBV7-3,TRBD2
CASSPRRSGGDTQYF,TGTGCCAGCAGCCCCCGGCGGTCCGGGGGAGATACGCAGTATTTT,-,TRBJ2-3,TRBV11-2,-
CASRTNSGELFF,TGTGCCAGCAGAACGAACAGCGGGGAGCTGTTTTTT,once,TRBJ2-2,TRBV6-5,-
CASSPGLAAQETQYF,TGCGCCAGCAGCCCAGGACTAGCGGCCCAAGAGACCCAGTACTTC,-,TRBJ2-5,TRBV4-1,TRBD2
CASSEVGQVYNEQFF,TGTGCCAGCAGTGAAGTTGGACAAGTCTACAATGAGCAGTTCTTC,-,TRBJ2-1,TRBV2,-
CASSLAGQGTYEQYF,TGTGCCAGCAGCTTGGCCGGACAGGGGACTTACGAGCAGTACTTC,-,TRBJ2-7,TRBV5-6,TRBD1
CAIKSGHPNTGELFF,TGTGCCATCAAATCGGGACACCCTAACACCGGGGAGCTGTTTTTT,-,TRBJ2-2,TRBV6-5,-
CASLPSGGRGTGELFF,TGTGCCAGCCTACCTAGCGGGGGGCGCGGCACCGGGGAGCTGTTTTTT,-,TRBJ2-2,TRBV27,TRBD2
CASSDQTGSYNSPLHF,TGTGCCAGCAGCGATCAGACAGGTTCCTATAATTCACCCCTCCACTTT,-,TRBJ1-6,TRBV5-6,-
CASSKGAGQETQYF,TGTGCCAGTAGTAAGGGGGCAGGACAAGAGACCCAGTACTTC,-,TRBJ2-5,TRBV19,TRBD1
CGGEPNTGELFF,TGCGGGGGGGAACCGAACACCGGGGAGCTGTTTTTT,-,TRBJ2-2,TRBV29-1,TRBD2
CASSHSGQVWGPYNEQFF,TGTGCCAGCAGTCACTCGGGACAGGTTTGGGGCCCCTACAATGAGCAGTTCTTC,-,TRBJ2-1,TRBV27,TRBD1
CASSLTGGPYNEQFF,TGTGCCAGCAGTTTAACGGGGGGCCCCTACAATGAGCAGTTCTTC,-,TRBJ2-1,TRBV28,-
CASTDRTQKLFF,TGTGCCAGCACAGACAGGACGCAAAAACTGTTTTTT,-,TRBJ1-4,TRBV6-5,-
CSASQGSGSGANVLTF,TGCAGTGCTAGTCAGGGCTCAGGGTCTGGGGCCAACGTCCTGACTTTC,-,TRBJ2-6,TRBV20-1,-
CASSLGQGFEAFF,TGCGCCAGCAGCTTGGGACAGGGGTTTGAAGCTTTCTTT,-,TRBJ1-1,TRBV5-1,TRBD1
CASSVLAGGQNEQYF,TGTGCCAGCAGTGTGCTAGCGGGAGGGCAAAACGAGCAGTACTTC,-,TRBJ2-7,TRBV2,TRBD2
CAWSLGQGSTEAFF,TGTGCCTGGAGTTTAGGACAGGGGAGCACTGAAGCTTTCTTT,-,TRBJ1-1,TRBV30,TRBD1
CASSPSMMGASGGNTGELFF,TGTGCCAGCAGCCCATCTATGATGGGGGCTAGCGGGGGCAACACCGGGGAGCTGTTTTTT,-,TRBJ2-2,TRBV27,TRBD2